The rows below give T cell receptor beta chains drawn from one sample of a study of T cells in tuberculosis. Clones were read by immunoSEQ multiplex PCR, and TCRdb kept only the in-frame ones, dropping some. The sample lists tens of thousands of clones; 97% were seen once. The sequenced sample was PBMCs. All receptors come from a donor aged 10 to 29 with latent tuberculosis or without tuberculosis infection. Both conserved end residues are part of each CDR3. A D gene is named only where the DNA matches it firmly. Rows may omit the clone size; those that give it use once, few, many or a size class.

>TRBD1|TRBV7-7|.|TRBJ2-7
TGTGCCAGCAGCGAAGGGACAGTCTCCGAGCAGTACTTC
CASSEGTVSEQYF
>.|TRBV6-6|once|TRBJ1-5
TGTGCCAGCAGTTATCGGAGCAATCAGCCCCAGCATTTT
CASSYRSNQPQHF
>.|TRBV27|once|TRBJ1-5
TGTGCCAGCAGTCGAATGGCTAGCAATCAGCCCCGGCATTTT
CASSRMASNQPRHF
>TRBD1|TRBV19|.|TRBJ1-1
TGTGCCAGTAGTATTCCACAGGGGCCTTCGGTCACTGAAGCTTTCTTT
CASSIPQGPSVTEAFF
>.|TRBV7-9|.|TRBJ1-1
TGTGCCAGCAGTTCAGGCCCGACAGGAATGAACACTGAAGCTTTCTTT
CASSSGPTGMNTEAFF
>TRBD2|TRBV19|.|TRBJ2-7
TGTGCCAGTAGTATCGGGACTAGCGGGGCCTCCTACGAGCAGTACTTC
CASSIGTSGASYEQYF
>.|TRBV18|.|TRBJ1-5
TGTGCCAGCTCACCAGCAGGTAGAGATCAGCCCCAGCATTTT
CASSPAGRDQPQHF
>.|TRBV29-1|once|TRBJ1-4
TGCAGCGTTGACGGGCCAGGGGACGAAAAACTGTTTTTT
CSVDGPGDEKLFF
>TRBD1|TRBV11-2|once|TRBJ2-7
TGTGCCAGCAGCCTTGGGACAGGCCGCTACGAGCAGTACTTC
CASSLGTGRYEQYF
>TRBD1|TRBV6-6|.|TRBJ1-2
TGTGCCAGCAGTTACTCACGGGTATTGACAGGGGAGGGCTACACCTTC
CASSYSRVLTGEGYTF
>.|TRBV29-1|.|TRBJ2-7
TGCAGCGCTGGACAGACCTACGAGCAGTACTTC
CSAGQTYEQYF
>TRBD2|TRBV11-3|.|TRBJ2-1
TGTGCCAGCAGCCGGCAAGTGACTAGCGGGATCAATGAGCAGTTCTTC
CASSRQVTSGINEQFF
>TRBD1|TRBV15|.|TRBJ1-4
TGTGCCACCAGCAGGGCCTGGACAGGGGATGAAAAACTGTTTTTT
CATSRAWTGDEKLFF
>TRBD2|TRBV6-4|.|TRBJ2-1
TGTGCCAGCAGTGAGGCTAGCGGGAGCAATGAGCAGTTCTTC
CASSEASGSNEQFF
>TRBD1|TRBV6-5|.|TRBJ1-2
TGTGCCAGCAGTTACGGACAGGGTGGCAACTATGGCTACACCTTC
CASSYGQGGNYGYTF
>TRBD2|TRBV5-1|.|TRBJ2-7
TGCGCCAGCAGCATAGCGGGAGGCGCCTACGAGCAGTACTTC
CASSIAGGAYEQYF
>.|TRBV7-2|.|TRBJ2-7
TGTGCCAGCAGCTTGGCTGCCTCAGTCTACGAGCAGTACTTC
CASSLAASVYEQYF
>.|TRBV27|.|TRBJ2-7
TGTGCCAGCAGCCCTGCGCTAGAGGCCTACGAGCAGTACTTC
CASSPALEAYEQYF
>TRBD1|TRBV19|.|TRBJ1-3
TGTGCCAGTAGTATAGTCGTAACCGGGACAGGGTTTGTGAACACCATATATTTT
CASSIVVTGTGFVNTIYF
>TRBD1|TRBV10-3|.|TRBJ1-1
TGTGCCATCAGGGCCGGGACAGAGAACACTGAAGCTTTCTTT
CAIRAGTENTEAFF
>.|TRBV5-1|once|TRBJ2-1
TGCGCCAGCAGCTCGATGACTACAAGCTCCTACAATGAGCAGTTCTTC
CASSSMTTSSYNEQFF
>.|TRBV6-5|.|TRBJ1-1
TGTGCCAGCAGTTCAGGGGCCGCGAACACTGAAGCTTTCTTT
CASSSGAANTEAFF
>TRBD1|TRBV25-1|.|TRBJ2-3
TGTGCCAGCAGTGAACCCAGAACCGGACAGGGAGGAAAAGATACGCAGTATTTT
CASSEPRTGQGGKDTQYF
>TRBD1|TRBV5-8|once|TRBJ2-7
TGTGCCAGCAGGAACCGGGACAGGACCCTCTACGAGCAGTACTTC
CASRNRDRTLYEQYF
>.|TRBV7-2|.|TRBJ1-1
TGTGCCAGCAGCGTTAACAGGGTGTACACTGAAGCTTTCTTT
CASSVNRVYTEAFF
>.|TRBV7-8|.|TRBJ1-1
TGTGCCAGCAGCTCCCCGACAGATACTGAAGCTTTCTTT
CASSSPTDTEAFF
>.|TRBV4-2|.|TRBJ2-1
TGTGCCAGCAGCCAACCCAGCGGTAATGAGCAGTTCTTC
CASSQPSGNEQFF
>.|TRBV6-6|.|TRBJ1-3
TGTGCCAGCAGCCACGGGGACTCTGGAAACACCATATATTTT
CASSHGDSGNTIYF
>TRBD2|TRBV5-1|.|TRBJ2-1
TGCGCCAGCAGCTTGGAGGGAGGGAGGTATGAGCAGTTCTTC
CASSLEGGRYEQFF
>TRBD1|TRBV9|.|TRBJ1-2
TGTGCCAGCAGAACAGGGGCAAACGACTATGGCTACACCTTC
CASRTGANDYGYTF
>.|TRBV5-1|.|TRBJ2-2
TGCGCCAGCAGCTCCTACCGGACAGCGAACACCGGGGAGCTGTTTTTT
CASSSYRTANTGELFF
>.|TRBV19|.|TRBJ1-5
TGTGCCAGTAGCTCCGCGGGGGATCAGCCCCAGCATTTT
CASSSAGDQPQHF
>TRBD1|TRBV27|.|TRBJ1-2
TGTGCCAGCAGTTTAAGGAGGGGGCCTCCTCACTTC
CASSLRRGPPHF
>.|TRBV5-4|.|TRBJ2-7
TGTGCCAGCAGCTTGGGACAGGACTCCTACGAGCAGTACTTC
CASSLGQDSYEQYF
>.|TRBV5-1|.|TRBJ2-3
TGCGCCAGCGGGGACTCTGGAGATACGCAGTATTTT
CASGDSGDTQYF
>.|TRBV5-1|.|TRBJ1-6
TGCGCCAGCAGCTTGCGGGGTTCCAATTCACCCCTCCACTTT
CASSLRGSNSPLHF
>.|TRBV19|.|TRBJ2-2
TGTGCCAGTAGTACACATCAGGGGAGTCGCACCGGGGAGCTGTTTTTT
CASSTHQGSRTGELFF
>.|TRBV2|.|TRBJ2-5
TGTGCCAGCAGCCCGGGACCGCCCAGGGGCGAGACCCAGTACTTC
CASSPGPPRGETQYF
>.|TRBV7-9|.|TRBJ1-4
TGTGCCAGCAGCTTCCTTAATGAAAAACTGTTTTTT
CASSFLNEKLFF